What follows are 28 T cell receptor beta chains derived from one specimen sequenced in a study of CD8 T cells in Susac syndrome. Reverse transcription used roughly 0.5 to 1 ug RNA and random hexamers. Each CDR3 protein gets one entry after TCRdb re-called the immunoSEQ multiplex PCR reads with MiXCR. This sample carries 150,000 to 200,000 distinct CDR3 sequences, around 95% of them seen once, and the ten largest clones take approximately 0.09%. Material: CD4+ T cells from PBMCs. The source is a human donor with multiple sclerosis.

This chain joins TRBV12-3 or TRBV12-4 and TRBJ2-3, with D possibly being TRBD2 (5 bases). The CDR3 spans 15 residues. Trimming took off 5 bases at V and 0 bases at J, with 12 bases between the two ends. The CDR3 DNA is TGTGCCAGCAGTCTCGGTAGGACTAGCACAGATACGCAGTATTTT. Encoded protein: CASSLGRTSTDTQYF.

The chain uses TRBV3-1 and TRBJ2-7; a possible D gene is TRBD2 (7 bases). Germline CDR1 and CDR2: LGHDT and YNNKEL (reference sequence). The CDR3 runs to 14 residues. Between the trimmed V and J ends, which lost 4 bases and 5 bases, there was a span of 15 bases. The CDR3 DNA follows: TGTGCCAGCAGCCGTAGGGGGGGGCACGACGAGCAGTACTTC. This translates into CASSRRGGHDEQYF.

The genes are TRBV4-3 and TRBJ2-5, with TRBD1 matching 7 bases. V lost 3 bases to trimming and J lost 5 bases; unmatched junction nucleotides: 9. The germline V gene encodes CDR1 LGHNA and CDR2 YSLEER. The CDR3 loop spans 15 amino acids. CDR3 sequence: CASSQGRQGGETQYF. The CDR3 nucleotides are TGCGCCAGCAGCCAGGGACGACAGGGCGGGGAGACCCAGTACTTC.

The chain employs TRBV30 and TRBJ2-1; TRBD1 might be the D (6 bases). The CDR3 has 11 residues. Between the trimmed V and J ends, which lost 8 bases and 8 bases, there was a span of 13 bases. CDR1 and CDR2 from the germline V gene are GTSNPN and SVGIG (reference sequence). This CDR3 is CAGAQGDEQFF. In nucleotides, the CDR3 is TGTGCCGGAGCACAGGGTGATGAGCAGTTCTTC.

The gene calls are TRBV29-1 and TRBJ2-3; TRBD1 matches at 7 bases. The CDR3 length is 15 residues. CDR1 SQVTM and CDR2 ANQGSEA come from the germline V gene. V was pared by 1 base and J by 3 bases, with 7 bases of the junction left unmatched. The CDR3 DNA sequence: TGCAGCGTTGAAGGACAGGGTTTTTTAACAGATACGCAGTATTTT. It encodes CSVEGQGFLTDTQYF.

The rearrangement links TRBV15 to TRBJ2-7, with 8 bases aligning to TRBD1. This CDR3 has 15 amino acids. The germline V gene encodes CDR1 LNHNV and CDR2 YYDKDF (reference sequence). Germline trimming cut 1 base from V and 0 bases from J; bases unmatched to any gene: 2. The CDR3 loop reads CATSRVDRGSYEQYF. CDR3 sequence (DNA): TGTGCCACCAGCAGAGTAGACAGGGGCTCCTACGAGCAGTACTTC.

The V gene is TRBV5-1, the J gene TRBJ2-5; tentative D call: TRBD2 (6 bases). Germline V gene sequence: CDR1 SGHRS, CDR2 YFSETQ. The CDR3 runs 13 residues. V dropped 3 bases and J dropped 5 bases, with 11 bases sitting between them. The CDR3 coding sequence is TGCGCCAGCAGCTCCGCCGCGGGGGAGACCCAGTACTTC. The encoded protein is CASSSAAGETQYF.

The V call is TRBV6-5, the J call TRBJ2-3, with D uncertain. The CDR3 has 14 amino acids. Deletions cut 7 bases from V and 4 bases from J, with 15 bases between. Looked up from germline, CDR1 is MNHEY and CDR2 is SVGAGI. CDR3 residues: CASKLGIGADTQYF. Here the CDR3 DNA reads TGTGCCAGCAAATTGGGAATTGGGGCAGATACGCAGTATTTT.

The chain links TRBV1 to TRBJ2-3; TRBD2 is the table's D call, not checked against the DNA. TRBV1 is listed as a pseudogene. The CDR3 consists of 16 residues. CDR3 protein: CTSSQEPAGSTDTQYF. The CDR3, as DNA: TGCACCAGCAGCCAAGAACCAGCGGGGAGCACAGATACGCAGTATTTT.

The CDR3 sequence is CAWRSGDGYTF. CDR3 in DNA: TGTGCCTGGAGGTCAGGGGACGGCTACACCTTC. The genes are TRBV30 and TRBJ1-2, with D perhaps matching TRBD1 (6 bases). Trimming removed 3 bases at V and 8 bases at J, with 10 bases between. The CDR3 runs to 11 residues. Per the germline V gene, CDR1 is GTSNPN and CDR2 is SVGIG (reference sequence).

The V call is TRBV30, the J call TRBJ2-1, with 10 positions matching TRBD2. The CDR3 length is 14 residues. The V gene's germline CDR1 is GTSNPN and CDR2 SVGIG (reference sequence). V lost 5 bases, J lost 6 bases, and 7 bases stayed unmatched. The CDR3 nucleotides are TGTGCCTGGGCAGCGGGGGGGCCGAGCAATGAGCAGTTCTTC. Translating gives CAWAAGGPSNEQFF.

V gene TRBV7-2 combines with J gene TRBJ2-3, with D possibly being TRBD1 (5 bases). The V gene's germline CDR1 is SGHTA and CDR2 FQGNSA. CDR3 length: 14 residues. The V end lost 0 bases, the J end lost 2 bases, and 6 bases lay between the germline ends. The CDR3 coding sequence is TGTGCCAGCAGCTTAGCCAGGGACACAGATACGCAGTATTTT. Translating it yields CASSLARDTDTQYF.

The V call is TRBV12-3 or TRBV12-4, the J call TRBJ2-7; the match to TRBD1 covers 7 bases. The CDR3 has 15 residues. V trimming: 6 bases; J trimming: 0 bases; junction bases outside the gene matches: 8. The CDR3 loop reads CASSPQGLSSYEQYF. CDR3 bases: TGTGCCAGCAGCCCACAGGGGTTAAGCTCCTACGAGCAGTACTTC.

The J gene is TRBJ2-7, the V gene TRBV2; weak D call: TRBD1 (6 bases). The germline V and J ends were trimmed by 6 bases and 6 bases, with 15 bases remaining between them. CDR3 length: 13 amino acids. Germline values: CDR1 SNHLY, CDR2 FYNNEI. The CDR3 reads CASRARGWGEQYF. The CDR3 nucleotides read TGTGCCAGCAGGGCCAGGGGTTGGGGCGAGCAGTACTTC.

The rearrangement links TRBV7-2 to TRBJ1-1; perhaps TRBD1 as D (6 bases). The germline V gene has CDR1 SGHTA and CDR2 FQGNSA. This CDR3 has 12 amino acids. V shed 5 bases and J shed 8 bases, with 12 bases lying between them. CDR3 nucleotides: TGTGCCAGCAGCCCCCCGGGACACGAAGCTTTCTTT. Translated, it gives CASSPPGHEAFF. The whole variable domain, remainder taken from reference TRBV7-2 and TRBJ1-1, is GAGVSQSPSNKVTEKGKDVELRCDPISGHTALYWYRQSLGQGLEFLIYFQGNSAPDKSGLPSDRFSAERTGGSVSTLTIQRTQQEDSAVYLCASSPPGHEAFFGQGTRLTVV.

The genes are TRBV28 and TRBJ2-1, with 10 nucleotides matching TRBD2. The V gene's germline CDR1 is MDHEN and CDR2 SYDVKM. Trimming at V came to 7 bases and at J to 5 bases, leaving 2 bases not matched to a gene. There are 13 residues in the CDR3. The CDR3 sequence: CASKGLADNEQFF. The CDR3 bases are TGTGCCAGCAAAGGACTAGCGGACAATGAGCAGTTCTTC.

The chain joins TRBV14 to TRBJ2-3; D gene unclear. CDR3 length equals 15 residues. Per germline, CDR1 SGHDN and CDR2 FVKESK. Between the trimmed V and J ends, which lost 1 base and 1 base, there was a span of 9 bases. CDR3 sequence: CASSQGVAGTDTQYF. CDR3 nucleotide sequence: TGTGCCAGCAGCCAAGGGGTAGCAGGCACAGATACGCAGTATTTT.

This chain uses TRBV23-1 with TRBJ2-7, with 12 bases fitting TRBD1. TRBV23-1 is sorted into the ORF group, with uncertain function. V shed 6 bases, J shed 6 bases, and the junction held 9 bases outside the gene matches. The CDR3 is 15 residues long. CDR3 protein: CASSIHGTGGGEQYF. As DNA, the CDR3 is TGCGCCAGCAGCATCCATGGGACAGGGGGCGGCGAGCAGTACTTC.

The chain joins TRBV20-1 to TRBJ2-5, with TRBD2 as a possible D gene (6 bases). V lost 5 bases, J lost 4 bases, and 11 bases lay in between. Germline values: CDR1 DFQATT, CDR2 SNEGSKA (reference sequence). The CDR3 length is 12 residues. The CDR3 loop is CSASTGVETQYF. The CDR3 bases are TGCAGTGCTTCCACGGGGGTAGAGACCCAGTACTTC.

V is TRBV20-1 and J is TRBJ1-2, with 7 bases aligning to TRBD1. The CDR3 consists of 16 residues. The germline CDR1 and CDR2 sequences are DFQATT and SNEGSKA (reference sequence). V dropped 3 bases and J dropped 5; count of bases not matched to a gene: 15. The CDR3, as DNA: TGCAGTGCTAGGGCCCTTCAGGGGGGTCATAGGTATGGCTACACCTTC. Translation: CSARALQGGHRYGYTF.

This chain joins TRBV5-6 and TRBJ1-2; TRBD1 is a possible D gene (5 bases). The V and J ends lost 0 bases and 5 bases respectively, with 11 bases between them. The germline CDR1 and CDR2 sequences are SGHDT and YYEEEE. The CDR3 is made up of 14 amino acids. The chain's CDR3 is CASSLETDSYGYTF. CDR3 nucleotide sequence: TGTGCCAGCAGCTTGGAGACAGATAGTTATGGCTACACCTTC. The complete variable domain, with remaining parts taken from reference TRBV5-6 and TRBJ1-2, reads DAGVTQSPTHLIKTRGQQVTLRCSPKSGHDTVSWYQQALGQGPQFIFQYYEEEERQRGNFPDRFSGHQFPNYSSELNVNALLLGDSALYLCASSLETDSYGYTFGSGTRLTVV.

The chain carries TRBV29-1 and TRBJ2-2, with D unresolved. The V end was cut by 4 bases, the J end by 5 bases, with 2 bases between. CDR1 is SQVTM and CDR2 is ANQGSEA in the germline V gene. The CDR3 is made up of 10 amino acids. CDR3 protein: CSVGTGELFF. Written as DNA, the CDR3 is TGCAGCGTTGGTACCGGGGAGCTGTTTTTT.

This chain links TRBV7-2 with TRBJ1-6; D is possibly TRBD1 (6 bases). Trimming stripped 5 bases from V and 0 bases from J, with 14 bases between. Germline loops: CDR1 SGHTA, CDR2 FQGNSA. The CDR3 covers 17 residues. CDR3 DNA: TGTGCCAGCAGCGTCGTGGGGGGCAGCTCCTATAATTCACCCCTCCACTTT. It is translated as CASSVVGGSSYNSPLHF.

This sequence joins TRBV9 and TRBJ1-4; no clear D. The germline V gene has CDR1 SGDLS and CDR2 YYNGEE. This CDR3 comprises 15 residues. V lost 3 bases to trimming and J lost 6 bases, with 15 bases between them. CDR3 DNA sequence: TGTGCCAGCAGCGGGGCCTTGCGCCGGGATGAAAAACTGTTTTTT. Its protein product is CASSGALRRDEKLFF. Full variable domain (outside the CDR3, taken from reference TRBV9 and TRBJ1-4): DSGVTQTPKHLITATGQRVTLRCSPRSGDLSVYWYQQSLDQGLQFLIQYYNGEERAKGNILERFSAQQFPDLHSELNLSSLELGDSALYFCASSGALRRDEKLFFGSGTQLSVL.

V usage is TRBV6-6 and J usage is TRBJ1-1, with 11 bases fitting TRBD1. The CDR3 contains 13 residues. The junction had 5 bases not matched to a gene; V was cut back by 8 bases and J by 6 bases. Germline CDR1 MNHNY, CDR2 SVGAGI (reference sequence). The chain's CDR3 is CASLGQGAAEAFF. In nucleotides, the CDR3 is TGTGCCAGCTTAGGACAGGGGGCCGCTGAAGCTTTCTTT.

The chain carries TRBV4-2 and TRBJ1-2; D remains ambiguous. There are 16 residues in the CDR3. V was trimmed by 4 bases and J by 2 bases, leaving 17 bases between them. The germline V gene encodes CDR1 LGHNA and CDR2 YNFKEQ. The CDR3 region is CASSLHQGGRNYGYTF. Written as DNA, the CDR3 is TGTGCCAGCAGCCTCCACCAAGGAGGTAGGAACTATGGCTACACCTTC.

The chain has TRBV28 and TRBJ2-5; 11 nucleotides align to TRBD2. V dropped 6 bases and J dropped 4; count of bases not matched to a gene: 4. CDR1 is MDHEN, CDR2 SYDVKM, per germline. The CDR3 contains 14 residues. Here the CDR3 DNA reads TGTGCCAGCAGCCCGGGACTAGCGGCAGAGACCCAGTACTTC. Its protein is CASSPGLAAETQYF.

The rearrangement uses TRBV27 and TRBJ2-1; unclear D gene. CDR1 is MNHEY, CDR2 SMNVEV, per germline (reference sequence). The CDR3 is made up of 11 amino acids. V lost 5 bases, J lost 8 bases, and 7 bases lay in between. This CDR3 is CASSARHEQFF. The CDR3 DNA follows: TGTGCCAGCAGTGCCCGGCATGAGCAGTTCTTC.